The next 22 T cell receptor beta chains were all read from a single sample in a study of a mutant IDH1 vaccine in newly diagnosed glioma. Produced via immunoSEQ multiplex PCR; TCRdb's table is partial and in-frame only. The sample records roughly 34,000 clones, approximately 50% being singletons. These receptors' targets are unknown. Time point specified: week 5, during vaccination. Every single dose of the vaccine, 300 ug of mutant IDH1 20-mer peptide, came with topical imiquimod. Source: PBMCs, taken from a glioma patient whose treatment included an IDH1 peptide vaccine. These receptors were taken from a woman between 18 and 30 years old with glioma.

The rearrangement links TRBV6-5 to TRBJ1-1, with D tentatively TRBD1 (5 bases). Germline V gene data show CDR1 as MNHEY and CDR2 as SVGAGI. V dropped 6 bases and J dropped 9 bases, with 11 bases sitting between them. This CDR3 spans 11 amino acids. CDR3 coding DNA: TGTGCCAGCAGCCCAGGACAACAAGCTTTCTTT. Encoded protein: CASSPGQQAFF.

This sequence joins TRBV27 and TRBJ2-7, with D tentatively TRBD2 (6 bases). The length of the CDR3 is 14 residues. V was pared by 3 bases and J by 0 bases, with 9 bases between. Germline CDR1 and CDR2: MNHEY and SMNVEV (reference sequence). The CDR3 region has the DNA TGTGCCAGCAGTTTTGCGGGACTCTCCTACGAGCAGTACTTC. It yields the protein CASSFAGLSYEQYF.

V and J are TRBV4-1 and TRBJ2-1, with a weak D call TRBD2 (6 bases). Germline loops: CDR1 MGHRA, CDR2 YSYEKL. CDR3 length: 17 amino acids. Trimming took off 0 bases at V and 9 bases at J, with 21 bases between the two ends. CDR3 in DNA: TGCGCCAGCAGCCAAGATCCCACTAGCAATGTACTAGTTGAGCAGTTCTTC. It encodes CASSQDPTSNVLVEQFF.

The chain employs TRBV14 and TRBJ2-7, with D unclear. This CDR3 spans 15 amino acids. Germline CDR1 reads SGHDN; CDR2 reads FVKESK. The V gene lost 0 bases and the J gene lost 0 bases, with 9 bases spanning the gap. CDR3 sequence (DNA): TGTGCCAGCAGCCAAGAGGCCCTGGCCTCCTACGAGCAGTACTTC. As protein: CASSQEALASYEQYF.

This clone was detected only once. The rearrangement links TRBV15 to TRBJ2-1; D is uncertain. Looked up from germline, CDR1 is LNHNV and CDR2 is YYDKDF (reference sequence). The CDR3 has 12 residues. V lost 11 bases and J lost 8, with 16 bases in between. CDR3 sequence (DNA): TGTGCCGCCTCCGGTAGGGCTGATGAGCAGTTCTTC. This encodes CAASGRADEQFF.

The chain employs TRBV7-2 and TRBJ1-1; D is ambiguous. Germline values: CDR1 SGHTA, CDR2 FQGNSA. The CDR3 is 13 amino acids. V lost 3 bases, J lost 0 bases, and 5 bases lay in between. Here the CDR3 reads CASSFGLNTEAFF. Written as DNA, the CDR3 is TGTGCCAGCAGCTTCGGGCTGAACACTGAAGCTTTCTTT.

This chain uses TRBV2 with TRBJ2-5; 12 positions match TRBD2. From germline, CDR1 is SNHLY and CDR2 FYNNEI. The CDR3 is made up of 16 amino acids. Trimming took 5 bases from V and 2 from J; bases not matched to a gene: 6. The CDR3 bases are TGTGCCAGCAGTACCCGGACTAGCGGGGCTCAAGAGACCCAGTACTTC. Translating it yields CASSTRTSGAQETQYF.

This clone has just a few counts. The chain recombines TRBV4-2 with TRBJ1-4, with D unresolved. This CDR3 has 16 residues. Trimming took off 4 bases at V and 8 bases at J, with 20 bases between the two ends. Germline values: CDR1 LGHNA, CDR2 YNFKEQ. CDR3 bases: TGTGCCAGCAGCCTCCTTCAAGACCTAGGAGGCGAAAAACTGTTTTTT. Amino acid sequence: CASSLLQDLGGEKLFF.

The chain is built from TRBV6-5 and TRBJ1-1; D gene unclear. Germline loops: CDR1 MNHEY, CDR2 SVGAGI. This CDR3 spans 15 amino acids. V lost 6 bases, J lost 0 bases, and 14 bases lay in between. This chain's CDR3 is CASRRTFLMNTEAFF. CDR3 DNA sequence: TGTGCCAGCAGACGGACCTTTTTGATGAACACTGAAGCTTTCTTT.

CDR3 sequence (DNA): TGTGCCAGCAGATCATACAGGGTTTTCACAGATACGCAGTATTTT. This sequence encodes CASRSYRVFTDTQYF. The chain is built from TRBV27 and TRBJ2-3; D possibly corresponds to TRBD1 (6 bases). CDR3 size: 15 residues. Germline V lookup: CDR1 MNHEY, CDR2 SMNVEV (reference sequence). V gave up 6 bases and J gave up 2 bases, with 15 bases separating them.

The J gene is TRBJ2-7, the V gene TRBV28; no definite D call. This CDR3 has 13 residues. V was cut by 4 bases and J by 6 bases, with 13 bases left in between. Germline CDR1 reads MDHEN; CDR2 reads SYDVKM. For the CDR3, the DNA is TGTGCCAGCAGTTACAACGACATCACCGAGCAGTACTTC. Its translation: CASSYNDITEQYF.

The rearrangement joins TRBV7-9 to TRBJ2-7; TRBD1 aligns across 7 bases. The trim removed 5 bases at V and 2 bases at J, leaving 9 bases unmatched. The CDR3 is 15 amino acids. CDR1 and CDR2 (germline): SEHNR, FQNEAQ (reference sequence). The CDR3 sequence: CASSRDIGTAYEQYF. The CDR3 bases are TGTGCCAGCAGCCGAGATATAGGGACAGCCTACGAGCAGTACTTC.

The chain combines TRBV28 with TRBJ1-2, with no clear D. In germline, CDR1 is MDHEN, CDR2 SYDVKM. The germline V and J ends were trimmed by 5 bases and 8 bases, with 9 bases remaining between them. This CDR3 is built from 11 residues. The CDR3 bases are TGTGCCAGCAGTGAAGTAGGAGGCTACACCTTC. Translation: CASSEVGGYTF.

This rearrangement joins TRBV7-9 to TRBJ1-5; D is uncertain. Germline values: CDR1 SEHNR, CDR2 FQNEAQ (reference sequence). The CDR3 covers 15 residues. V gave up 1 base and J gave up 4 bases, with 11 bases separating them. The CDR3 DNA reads TGTGCCAGCAGCTTAGAAAGGGAGGTAAATCAGCCCCAGCATTTT. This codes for CASSLEREVNQPQHF.

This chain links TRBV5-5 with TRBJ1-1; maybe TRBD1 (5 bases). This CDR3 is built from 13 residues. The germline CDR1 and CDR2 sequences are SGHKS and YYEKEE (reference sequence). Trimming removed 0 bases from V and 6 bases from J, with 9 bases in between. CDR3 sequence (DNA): TGTGCCAGCAGCTTGGGGGGGGTGGCTGAAGCTTTCTTT. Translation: CASSLGGVAEAFF.

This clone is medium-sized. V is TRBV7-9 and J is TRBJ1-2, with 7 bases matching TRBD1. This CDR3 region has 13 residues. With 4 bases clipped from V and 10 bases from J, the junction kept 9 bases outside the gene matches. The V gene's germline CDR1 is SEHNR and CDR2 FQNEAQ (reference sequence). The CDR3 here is CASSSSGTELYTF. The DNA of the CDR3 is TGTGCCAGCAGCTCCTCCGGGACAGAACTCTACACCTTC.

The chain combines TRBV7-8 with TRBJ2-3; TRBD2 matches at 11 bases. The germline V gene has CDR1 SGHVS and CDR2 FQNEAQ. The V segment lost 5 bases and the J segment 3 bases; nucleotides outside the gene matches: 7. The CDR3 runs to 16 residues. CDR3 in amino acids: CASSPLSSGGTDTQYF. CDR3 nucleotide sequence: TGTGCCAGCAGCCCATTGTCTAGCGGGGGGACAGATACGCAGTATTTT.

CDR3 nucleotide sequence: TGTGCCAGCAGCTTAGTATGGGAGACCCAGTACTTC. It specifies CASSLVWETQYF. This sequence joins TRBV7-9 and TRBJ2-5; D gene uncertain. Per the germline V gene, CDR1 is SEHNR and CDR2 is FQNEAQ (reference sequence). This CDR3 region has 12 residues. V was pared by 1 base and J by 5 bases, with 5 bases between. The variable domain in full, with the rest retrieved from reference TRBV7-9 and TRBJ2-5, is DTGVSQNPRHKITKRGQNVTFRCDPISEHNRLYWYRQTLGQGPEFLTYFQNEAQLEKSRLLSDRFSAERPKGSFSTLEIQRTEQGDSAMYLCASSLVWETQYFGPGTRLLVL.

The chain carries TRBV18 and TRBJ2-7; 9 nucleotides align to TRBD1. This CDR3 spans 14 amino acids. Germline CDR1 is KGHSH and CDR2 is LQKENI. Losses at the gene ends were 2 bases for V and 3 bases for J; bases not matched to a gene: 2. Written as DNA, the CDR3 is TGTGCCAGCTCACCAATGGGACAGGGCTACGAGCAGTACTTC. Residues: CASSPMGQGYEQYF.

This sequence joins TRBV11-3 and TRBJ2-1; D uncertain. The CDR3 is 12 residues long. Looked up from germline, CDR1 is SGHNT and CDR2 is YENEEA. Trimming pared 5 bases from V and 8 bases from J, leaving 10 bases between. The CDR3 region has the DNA TGTGCCAGCAGCCCTCTCGATTATGAGCAGTTCTTC. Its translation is CASSPLDYEQFF.

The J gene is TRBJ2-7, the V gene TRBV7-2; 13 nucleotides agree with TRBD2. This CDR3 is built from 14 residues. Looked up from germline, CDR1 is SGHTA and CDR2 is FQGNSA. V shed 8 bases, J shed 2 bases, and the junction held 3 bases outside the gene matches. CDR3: CASGLAGVPYEQYF. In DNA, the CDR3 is TGTGCCAGCGGACTAGCGGGGGTACCCTACGAGCAGTACTTC.

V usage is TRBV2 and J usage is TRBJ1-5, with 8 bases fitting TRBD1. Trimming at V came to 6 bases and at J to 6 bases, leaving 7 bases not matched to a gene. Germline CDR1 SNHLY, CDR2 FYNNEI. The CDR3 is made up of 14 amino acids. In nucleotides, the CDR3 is TGTGCCAGCAGGACAGGGGCCTCCGGTCAGCCCCAGCATTTT. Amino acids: CASRTGASGQPQHF.